The 26 T cell receptor beta chains below were found in one sample sequenced in a study of T cells after posttransplantation cyclophosphamide. The data were produced by immunoSEQ multiplex PCR, yet TCRdb's version contains in-frame clones alone and is incomplete. The sample shows tens of thousands of clones, no singletons; the ten largest hold roughly 2%. The sample taken for sequencing was PBMCs. These TCRs come from a man between 40 and 49 years old in good health, CMV-negative, and a related stem cell transplant donor.

Ten or more counts support this clone. The chain links TRBV29-1 to TRBJ2-1; 9 bases align to TRBD2. The CDR3 runs 18 residues. Per germline, CDR1 SQVTM and CDR2 ANQGSEA. V was clipped by 0 bases and J by 0 bases; unmatched bases: 9. CDR3 loop: CSVEDRTSASSSYNEQFF. The CDR3 nucleotides read TGCAGCGTTGAAGACCGGACTAGCGCCAGTAGCTCCTACAATGAGCAGTTCTTC.

This clone has a count of ten or more. The genes are TRBV28 and TRBJ1-2; D is perhaps TRBD1 (6 bases). Germline V gene data show CDR1 as MDHEN and CDR2 as SYDVKM. Trimming left V 6 bases short and J 5 bases short, with 10 bases between. The CDR3 consists of 12 residues. In DNA form, the CDR3 reads TGTGCCAGCAGCGGACAGTATTATGGCTACACCTTC. This translates into CASSGQYYGYTF.

This clone has a count of ten or more. The chain employs TRBV11-2 and TRBJ2-7; 9 nucleotides align to TRBD2. The trim removed 3 bases at V and 0 bases at J, leaving 3 bases unmatched. The CDR3 is 15 residues long. From germline, CDR1 is SGHAT and CDR2 FQNNGV. CDR3 in DNA: TGTGCCAGCAGCTTTGCGGGAGGGCCCTCCTACGAGCAGTACTTC. Its protein is CASSFAGGPSYEQYF.

This clone was recorded many times. The chain combines TRBV5-4 with TRBJ2-2; 12 bases agree with TRBD2. V was clipped by 2 bases and J by 4 bases; unmatched bases: 6. CDR3 size: 17 residues. Germline assignment: CDR1 SGHNT and CDR2 YYREEE (reference sequence). The CDR3 sequence is CASSFPRTSGATGELFF. DNA of the CDR3: TGTGCCAGCAGCTTCCCCCGGACTAGCGGGGCCACCGGGGAGCTGTTTTTT.

This clone was picked up many times. The chain links TRBV5-6 to TRBJ1-4, with D unresolved. The length of the CDR3 is 14 residues. V lost 2 bases and J 6 bases, leaving 11 bases between the germline ends. Germline assignment: CDR1 SGHDT and CDR2 YYEEEE. This CDR3 is CASSFSVYHEKLFF. For the CDR3, the DNA is TGTGCCAGCAGCTTTAGCGTTTACCATGAAAAACTGTTTTTT.

This clone has at least ten counts. The chain combines TRBV5-1 with TRBJ1-4, with 8 nucleotides matching TRBD1. The CDR3 runs 16 residues. Germline V gene lookup returns CDR1 SGHRS and CDR2 YFSETQ. With 0 bases clipped from V and 4 bases from J, the junction kept 5 bases outside the gene matches. The CDR3 DNA is TGCGCCAGCAGCTTGGCTGGGGACAGGCTTAATGAAAAACTGTTTTTT. The encoded protein is CASSLAGDRLNEKLFF.

This clone was detected many times. The chain uses TRBV4-2 and TRBJ2-3; TRBD2 matches at 9 bases. This CDR3 region has 17 residues. V dropped 1 base and J dropped 0; count of bases not matched to a gene: 5. Germline CDR1 and CDR2: LGHNA and YNFKEQ. CDR3 amino acids: CASSQGIAGASTDTQYF. The CDR3, as DNA: TGTGCCAGCAGCCAAGGGATAGCGGGAGCTAGCACAGATACGCAGTATTTT.

This clone showed up many times. The chain uses TRBV29-1 and TRBJ2-1, with 10 bases lining up with TRBD1. V dropped 6 bases and J dropped 4; count of bases not matched to a gene: 6. Germline V gene sequence: CDR1 SQVTM, CDR2 ANQGSEA. The CDR3 is made up of 14 amino acids. The CDR3 protein is CSVPLGQGYNEQFF. Here the CDR3 DNA reads TGCAGCGTACCCCTGGGACAGGGGTACAATGAGCAGTTCTTC.

Ten or more counts support this clone. The chain is built from TRBV7-3 and TRBJ2-3; TRBD2 aligns across 10 bases. The CDR3 totals 15 residues. The V segment lost 7 bases and the J segment 4 bases; nucleotides outside the gene matches: 8. The germline V gene encodes CDR1 SGHTA and CDR2 FQGTGA. The DNA for the CDR3 is TGTGCCAGCACCCACACAAGCGGGAGGGCAGATACGCAGTATTTT. Its translation is CASTHTSGRADTQYF.

This clone was observed many times. The V and J genes are TRBV18 and TRBJ1-4; the D is unclear. Trimming took off 6 bases at V and 5 bases at J, with 13 bases between the two ends. This CDR3 contains 14 residues. CDR1 KGHSH and CDR2 LQKENI come from the germline V gene. DNA for the CDR3: TGTGCCAGCTCCTTCGACAATAGGAATGAAAAACTGTTTTTT. Translated, it gives CASSFDNRNEKLFF.

This clone was detected many times. The chain has TRBV19 and TRBJ1-2; D may be TRBD1 (5 bases). V lost 6 bases and J lost 4, with 9 bases in between. The CDR3 covers 12 residues. The germline CDR1 and CDR2 sequences are LNHDA and SQIVND (reference sequence). The CDR3 coding sequence is TGTGCCAGTAGGGGGCCTAGCTATGGCTACACCTTC. It is translated as CASRGPSYGYTF.

This clone was counted many times. The rearrangement joins TRBV5-8 to TRBJ2-7; the match to TRBD2 covers 7 bases. The V gene's germline CDR1 is SGHTS and CDR2 YDEGEE. This CDR3 is 16 amino acids long. Germline trimming cut 0 bases from V and 1 base from J; bases unmatched to any gene: 7. CDR3 region: CASSLVWGGSSYEQYF. CDR3 bases: TGTGCCAGCAGCTTGGTATGGGGGGGGAGTTCCTACGAGCAGTACTTC.

This clone was observed at least ten times. The chain carries TRBV28 and TRBJ2-3; weak D call: TRBD2 (5 bases). Trimming shortened V by 4 bases and J by 2 bases, and 13 bases separated the two germline ends. The CDR3 is 15 residues long. CDR1 MDHEN and CDR2 SYDVKM come from the germline V gene. The chain's CDR3 is CASSYTGVDTDTQYF. The CDR3, as DNA: TGTGCCAGCAGTTACACCGGGGTGGACACAGATACGCAGTATTTT.

This clone was counted ten times or more. This chain connects TRBV5-1 to TRBJ1-6; a weak D match, TRBD1 (6 bases). Germline values: CDR1 SGHRS, CDR2 YFSETQ. There are 14 residues in the CDR3. V lost 0 bases and J 13 bases, leaving 14 bases between the germline ends. The CDR3 region is CASSLGTDGDPLHF. In DNA form, the CDR3 reads TGCGCCAGCAGCTTGGGGACAGATGGCGATCCCCTCCACTTT.

The V and J genes are TRBV30 and TRBJ1-2; weak D call: TRBD1 (6 bases). Germline V gives CDR1 GTSNPN, CDR2 SVGIG (reference sequence). The CDR3 covers 13 residues. V was pared by 2 bases and J by 9 bases, with 16 bases between. CDR3 residues: CAWSTGTSWSYTF. DNA for the CDR3: TGTGCCTGGAGTACAGGGACCAGTTGGAGCTACACCTTC.

In this sample, this clone turned up many times. The chain employs TRBV7-9 and TRBJ2-4; 8 bases map to TRBD2. This CDR3 region has 15 residues. Germline CDR1 is SEHNR and CDR2 is FQNEAQ (reference sequence). The J segment lost 7 bases and the V segment lost 5 bases, leaving 10 bases of the junction unmatched. The CDR3 region has the DNA TGTGCCAGCAGCGCCGCCAGCGGGGGCTTCAACATTCAGTACTTC. Amino acids: CASSAASGGFNIQYF.

This clone was detected ten times or more. The gene calls are TRBV11-2 and TRBJ2-6, with D unclear. The CDR3 is made up of 13 amino acids. The germline V and J ends were trimmed by 2 bases and 6 bases, with 5 bases remaining between them. Germline V gene data show CDR1 as SGHAT and CDR2 as FQNNGV. The CDR3 DNA is TGTGCCAGCAGCTTAACACAGGCCAACGTCCTGACTTTC. Translation: CASSLTQANVLTF. The entire variable domain, with the rest obtained from reference TRBV11-2 and TRBJ2-6, is as follows: EAGVAQSPRYKIIEKRQSVAFWCNPISGHATLYWYQQILGQGPKLLIQFQNNGVVDDSQLPKDRFSAERLKGVDSTLKIQPAKLEDSAVYLCASSLTQANVLTFGAGSRLTVL.

At least ten counts were recorded for this clone. The chain couples TRBV4-3 to TRBJ2-1, with D unresolved. With 0 bases removed from V and 1 base from J, the gap between germline ends came to 10 bases. This CDR3 comprises 16 residues. The germline V gene has CDR1 LGHNA and CDR2 YSLEER. The CDR3 bases are TGCGCCAGCAGCCAAGATCGGTCGGAGTCCTACAATGAGCAGTTCTTC. Translation gives CASSQDRSESYNEQFF.

Many counts were recorded for this clone. The chain has TRBV28 and TRBJ2-7, with D maybe TRBD1 (7 bases). Looked up from germline, CDR1 is MDHEN and CDR2 is SYDVKM. Trimming cost V 7 bases and J 11 bases, with 18 bases left between them. The CDR3 loop spans 12 amino acids. CDR3 bases: TGTGCCAGCACTCAGGGGGGACGCAAGAAGTACTTC. The encoded protein is CASTQGGRKKYF.

This clone was seen at least ten times. V is TRBV29-1 and J is TRBJ1-1; 7 bases match TRBD1. Germline loops: CDR1 SQVTM, CDR2 ANQGSEA. The CDR3 has 13 residues. V lost 6 bases, J lost 12 bases, and 16 bases stayed unmatched. The CDR3 loop is CSVSYKDRERTFF. The CDR3 nucleotides are TGCAGCGTCTCCTACAAAGACAGGGAAAGAACTTTCTTT.

This clone was seen ten or more times. The chain recombines TRBV18 with TRBJ1-3; TRBD1 agrees at 9 bases. This CDR3 has 18 amino acids. The J segment lost 1 base and the V segment lost 2 bases, leaving 9 bases of the junction unmatched. Germline CDR1 KGHSH, CDR2 LQKENI. CDR3 DNA sequence: TGTGCCAGCTCACCAGAATATCCGGGACAGGGTTCTGGAAACACCATATATTTT. Encoded protein: CASSPEYPGQGSGNTIYF.

This clone has ten or more counts. V is TRBV7-9 and J is TRBJ2-3; 11 nucleotides align to TRBD2. The germline V gene encodes CDR1 SEHNR and CDR2 FQNEAQ (reference sequence). Germline trimming cut 3 bases from V and 4 bases from J; bases unmatched to any gene: 3. The CDR3 has 15 amino acids. The CDR3 loop reads CASSFSGREADTQYF. The CDR3 DNA reads as TGTGCCAGCAGCTTTAGCGGGAGGGAGGCAGATACGCAGTATTTT.

This clone was seen at least ten times. The chain joins TRBV27 to TRBJ1-2; 10 positions agree with TRBD1. Germline loops: CDR1 MNHEY, CDR2 SMNVEV (reference sequence). Trimming took 5 bases from V and 8 from J; bases not matched to a gene: 5. CDR3 length: 13 residues. The CDR3 region is CASSRGTGVGYTF. The CDR3 region has the DNA TGTGCCAGCAGTCGAGGGACAGGGGTCGGCTACACCTTC.

This clone was seen repeatedly, ten times or more. The chain couples TRBV7-2 to TRBJ2-2; D remains ambiguous. This CDR3 region has 11 residues. V dropped 3 bases and J dropped 8 bases, with 4 bases sitting between them. In germline, CDR1 is SGHTA, CDR2 FQGNSA. The CDR3 loop is CASSFGGELFF. The CDR3 region has the DNA TGTGCCAGCAGCTTCGGGGGGGAGCTGTTTTTT. The full variable domain, its missing parts supplied by reference TRBV7-2 and TRBJ2-2, is GAGVSQSPSNKVTEKGKDVELRCDPISGHTALYWYRQSLGQGLEFLIYFQGNSAPDKSGLPSDRFSAERTGGSVSTLTIQRTQQEDSAVYLCASSFGGELFFGEGSRLTVL.

This clone was picked up many times. The chain is built from TRBV14 and TRBJ2-1; D remains ambiguous. CDR1 and CDR2 from the germline V gene are SGHDN and FVKESK. The CDR3 extends over 13 amino acids. V was pared by 4 bases and J by 5 bases, with 9 bases between. In DNA, the CDR3 is TGTGCCAGCAGCCGCCCGCGGAACAATGAGCAGTTCTTC. This codes for CASSRPRNNEQFF.

There are many counts of this clone. The rearrangement links TRBV5-1 to TRBJ2-7; D is perhaps TRBD2 (5 bases). CDR3 length equals 15 residues. V lost 4 bases to trimming and J lost 3 bases, with 17 bases between them. The germline V gene encodes CDR1 SGHRS and CDR2 YFSETQ. The CDR3, as DNA: TGCGCCAGCAGCCCCCAGCCGGGAACCCACTACGAGCAGTACTTC. It codes for CASSPQPGTHYEQYF.